This entry concerns a single TCR beta chain. No antigen is known for it. The trim removed 2 bases at V and 5 bases at J, leaving 1 base unmatched. Per germline, CDR1 SGHTA and CDR2 FQGNSA. The CDR3 is made up of 14 amino acids. PCR involved 60 Vbeta and 13 Jbeta primers. Method: immunoSEQ multiplex PCR; TCRdb's copy keeps in-frame clones and lacks some. This sample has about 110,000 clones, with more than 75% found just once. This sample is part of a study of cytomegalovirus exposure and HLA in healthy donors. Looking at the study overall: Caucasian-associated ancestry cluster membership applied to just over 80% of around 400 genotyped donors. Study-wide results and limits: Segments of the TCR beta V type were, in most cases, productive about 87% or about 30% of the time in an earlier analysis. A later analysis linked a missense variant in DCLRE1C to the trimming of TCR beta V and J genes. As a later analysis revealed, the rate of TCR association differed by HLA locus, with DRB1 most and HLA-C fewest.

Material for sequencing was PBMCs. This clonotype was obtained from a man aged 35-49 years in good health and CMV-seronegative. This sequence joins TRBV7-2 and TRBJ1-5; 9 bases are shared with TRBD1. Here the CDR3 reads CASSLRQGDQPQHF. CDR3 coding DNA: TGTGCCAGCAGCTTACGACAGGGGGATCAGCCCCAGCATTTT.